The T cell receptor beta chain under discussion was sequenced for a study of molecular identifiers for immune sequencing clone quantification. Bulk TCR library preparation followed previously described methods with listed TCR primers. TCRdb fed the PCR reads into MiXCR, producing one record per CDR3 protein. The sample lists about 510,000 distinct CDR3 sequences, 20% to 25% occurring once. Sorting captured naive CD8 T cells as CD8+CD4-CCR7+CD45RA+. Study observations and caveats: Clones exceeding 20 RNA copies carried over 99% of effector molecules but under 1% of naive-cell molecules.

About this clonotype itself: Its antigen is as yet unknown.

The V end was cut by 0 bases, the J end by 7 bases, with 20 bases between. The CDR3 has 17 amino acids. The germline V gene has CDR1 SEHNR and CDR2 FQNEAQ (reference sequence). The clonotype originates from a human donor in good health. Some libraries in this study had Jurkat cell RNA spiked in. The sequenced sample was naive CD8+ T cells from blood, with Jurkat cell RNA spiked in. Subset here: FACS-sorted CD8+CD4-CCR7+CD45RA+ naive T cells. The chain links TRBV7-9 to TRBJ2-3; D tentatively reads TRBD1 or TRBD2 (7 bases each). This chain's CDR3 is CASSLAQGGAEWNTQYF. CDR3 DNA sequence: TGTGCCAGCAGCTTAGCGCAGGGGGGGGCCGAATGGAATACGCAGTATTTT.